The subject of this entry is one T cell receptor beta chain. Repertoires were generated with immunoSEQ multiplex PCR, while TCRdb's copy carries only in-frame clones and drops some. The table records around 77,000 clones, around three quarters of them present only once. This sample was included in a study of blood T cell repertoires in COVID-19. Trimming took off 6 bases at V and 3 bases at J, with 12 bases between the two ends. The CDR3 totals 14 residues. Germline values: CDR1 MDHEN, CDR2 SYDVKM. Sequenced input: peripheral blood. The chain joins TRBV28 to TRBJ2-1, with D possibly being TRBD2 (5 bases). This receptor was obtained from a woman of 80 years or more with active or convalescent COVID-19. CDR3 protein: CASRSGRGYNEQFF. The DNA for the CDR3 is TGTGCCAGCAGGAGCGGACGGGGCTACAATGAGCAGTTCTTC.